The 26 T cell receptor beta chains presented below share a single source sample, sequenced in a study of blood T cell repertoires in COVID-19. Method: immunoSEQ multiplex PCR; TCRdb's copy keeps in-frame clones and lacks some. This sample has fewer than 250,000 clones, with approximately 90% found just once. The sequenced sample consisted of peripheral blood. The receptors here all came from a man aged 60-69 years with COVID-19, enrolled during active disease.

This clone was found a few times. The chain uses TRBV2 and TRBJ2-6, with D possibly being TRBD1 (6 bases). This CDR3 is built from 17 residues. Trimming pared 6 bases from V and 0 bases from J, leaving 15 bases between. Looked up from germline, CDR1 is SNHLY and CDR2 is FYNNEI. This chain's CDR3 is CASSLTGGSSGANVLTF. The CDR3 nucleotides are TGTGCCAGCAGCCTGACAGGCGGAAGCTCTGGGGCCAACGTCCTGACTTTC.

The V gene is TRBV3-1 (or the pseudogene TRBV3-2), the J gene TRBJ1-3; D is unclear. Trimming left V 0 bases short and J 6 bases short, with 18 bases between. Germline V lookup: CDR1 LGHDT, CDR2 YNNKEL (reference sequence). The CDR3 spans 17 residues. The CDR3 DNA sequence: TGTGCCAGCAGCCAAGAATTAAGACTCAAGCTGGAAAACACCATATATTTT. Encoded protein: CASSQELRLKLENTIYF.

The chain joins TRBV29-1 to TRBJ2-1; a possible D gene is TRBD2 (6 bases). This CDR3 has 16 residues. Trimming took off 3 bases at V and 5 bases at J, with 20 bases between the two ends. Germline V gives CDR1 SQVTM, CDR2 ANQGSEA. CDR3 sequence (DNA): TGCAGCGTTGAGGGCCCCCGCGGGGTTTCGAACAATGAGCAGTTCTTC. The encoded protein is CSVEGPRGVSNNEQFF.

Details on this clone: The junction departs from the called germline gene at one end, perhaps through a read error. The chain uses TRBV30 and TRBJ2-3; TRBD1 is a possible D gene (6 bases). Germline V gene data show CDR1 as GTSNPN and CDR2 as SVGIG (reference sequence). The CDR3 contains 15 residues. CDR3 DNA: TGCGCCCACCTTCCTTGGGGGCCGGGTACAGATACGCAGTATTTT. This gives the protein CAHLPWGPGTDTQYF.

The chain uses TRBV30 and TRBJ1-4, with no clear D. V gave up 5 bases and J gave up 0 bases, with 19 bases separating them. Germline V gene data show CDR1 as GTSNPN and CDR2 as SVGIG (reference sequence). CDR3 size: 17 residues. CDR3 DNA sequence: TGTGCCTGGCGCCCCCCGCAGGCCGTTGCAACTAATGAAAAACTGTTTTTT. This gives the protein CAWRPPQAVATNEKLFF.

The chain joins TRBV3-1 (or the pseudogene TRBV3-2) to TRBJ1-2; 8 bases line up with TRBD1. CDR1 and CDR2 (germline): LGHDT, YNNKEL (reference sequence). CDR3 size: 13 residues. The J segment lost 8 bases and the V segment lost 1 base, leaving 3 bases of the junction unmatched. CDR3 DNA: TGTGCCAGCAGCCAAGCCAGGGGGCACGGCTACACCTTC. It is translated as CASSQARGHGYTF.

The gene calls are TRBV7-3 and TRBJ2-5; TRBD1 aligns across 7 bases. Trimming at V came to 5 bases and at J to 2 bases, leaving 2 bases not matched to a gene. Germline lookup yields CDR1 SGHTA and CDR2 FQGTGA. The CDR3 has 13 residues. CDR3 sequence (DNA): TGTGCCAGCAGCAGGGGGCTTCAAGAGACCCAGTACTTC. Translation: CASSRGLQETQYF.

The count of this clone is one. The rearrangement links TRBV15 to TRBJ2-3; D gene unclear. CDR3 length equals 20 residues. Germline V lookup: CDR1 LNHNV, CDR2 YYDKDF (reference sequence). Trimming removed 0 bases at V and 0 bases at J, with 22 bases between. Here the CDR3 reads CATSREISLWASSSTDTQYF. DNA for the CDR3: TGTGCCACCAGCAGAGAGATCTCTCTTTGGGCATCATCTAGCACAGATACGCAGTATTTT.

The chain employs TRBV5-6 and TRBJ2-7; no firm D call. V was trimmed by 2 bases and J by 9 bases, leaving 15 bases between them. This CDR3 spans 13 amino acids. Germline V gene lookup returns CDR1 SGHDT and CDR2 YYEEEE. The CDR3 DNA follows: TGTGCCAGCAGCTTTCCCGGCAGGTCGGCGCAGTACTTC. Protein product: CASSFPGRSAQYF. Looking up the rest from reference TRBV5-6 and TRBJ2-7 gives the full variable domain: DAGVTQSPTHLIKTRGQQVTLRCSPKSGHDTVSWYQQALGQGPQFIFQYYEEEERQRGNFPDRFSGHQFPNYSSELNVNALLLGDSALYLCASSFPGRSAQYFGPGTRLTVT.

The chain joins TRBV5-6 to TRBJ2-1, with a possible D match to TRBD1 (6 bases). This CDR3 region has 13 residues. The V gene lost 4 bases and the J gene lost 5 bases, with 10 bases spanning the gap. Germline assignment: CDR1 SGHDT and CDR2 YYEEEE. CDR3 bases: TGTGCCAGCAGCGTCGGACAGCACAATGAGCAGTTCTTC. Translation: CASSVGQHNEQFF. Supplemented by reference TRBV5-6 and TRBJ2-1, the full variable domain reads DAGVTQSPTHLIKTRGQQVTLRCSPKSGHDTVSWYQQALGQGPQFIFQYYEEEERQRGNFPDRFSGHQFPNYSSELNVNALLLGDSALYLCASSVGQHNEQFFGPGTRLTVL.

V gene TRBV5-1 combines with J gene TRBJ2-5, with 13 nucleotides matching TRBD2. The germline gives CDR1 SGHRS, CDR2 YFSETQ. The V and J ends lost 4 bases and 5 bases, in that order; junction bases with no gene match: 8. This CDR3 has 16 amino acids. The DNA of the CDR3 is TGCGCCAGCAGCAGAGAGACTAGCGGGAGGTCGGAGACCCAGTACTTC. This sequence encodes CASSRETSGRSETQYF.

The chain couples TRBV5-5 to TRBJ1-3, with TRBD1 identical over 8 bases. The CDR3 contains 16 residues. Germline V lookup: CDR1 SGHKS, CDR2 YYEKEE (reference sequence). The V gene end was trimmed by 3 bases and the J gene end by 2 bases; junction bases not matched to a gene: 7. CDR3 sequence (DNA): TGTGCCAGCAGCTCCCCCTGGACAGGGCCTGGAAACACCATATATTTT. This codes for CASSSPWTGPGNTIYF.

This clone has a single count. The chain couples TRBV5-1 to TRBJ1-6; D might be TRBD1 (6 bases). The CDR3 runs to 15 residues. Germline V gene sequence: CDR1 SGHRS, CDR2 YFSETQ. The V gene lost 0 bases and the J gene lost 6 bases, with 10 bases spanning the gap. As DNA, the CDR3 is TGCGCCAGCAGCTTGGCGGAACAGGGTAATTCACCCCTCCACTTT. Its translation is CASSLAEQGNSPLHF.

The V call is TRBV6-1, the J call TRBJ1-6; TRBD1 might be the D (5 bases). There are 15 residues in the CDR3. From germline, CDR1 is MNHNS and CDR2 SASEGT. V gave up 1 base and J gave up 3 bases, with 7 bases separating them. CDR3: CASSEVGLYNSPLHF. The CDR3 DNA reads as TGTGCCAGCAGTGAAGTGGGACTCTATAATTCACCCCTCCACTTT.

The chain employs TRBV6-1 and TRBJ2-3, with TRBD2 as a possible D gene (6 bases). There are 17 residues in the CDR3. Germline CDR1 MNHNS, CDR2 SASEGT. Trimming cost V 0 bases and J 8 bases, with 21 bases left between them. The CDR3 loop reads CASSEAGHSGGFGTQYF. The CDR3 DNA sequence: TGTGCCAGCAGTGAAGCTGGGCACTCTGGGGGGTTCGGTACGCAGTATTTT.

The chain uses TRBV30 and TRBJ1-1; TRBD1 is a possible D gene (6 bases). Between the trimmed V and J ends, which lost 1 base and 3 bases, there was a span of 15 bases. This CDR3 has 15 amino acids. Germline V gene lookup returns CDR1 GTSNPN and CDR2 SVGIG (reference sequence). CDR3 sequence (DNA): TGTGCCTGGAGTGCCGGGACACTCTCTTACACTGAAGCTTTCTTT. This codes for CAWSAGTLSYTEAFF.

The chain has TRBV5-1 and TRBJ1-4, with TRBD1 matching over 7 bases. Germline V gives CDR1 SGHRS, CDR2 YFSETQ. Unmatched junction bases numbered 6, after V lost 1 base and J lost 3 bases. The CDR3 runs 16 residues. For the CDR3, the DNA is TGCGCCAGCAGCTTGATCGCCGGGACAGCTAATGAAAAACTGTTTTTT. It translates to CASSLIAGTANEKLFF.

The chain has TRBV28 and TRBJ2-7, with D perhaps matching TRBD1 (7 bases). There are 16 residues in the CDR3. Looked up from germline, CDR1 is MDHEN and CDR2 is SYDVKM. V gave up 7 bases and J gave up 3 bases, with 22 bases separating them. DNA of the CDR3: TGTGCCAGCACCGCAAGAACGGGGGCAGGGGGCTACGAGCAGTACTTC. Translation gives CASTARTGAGGYEQYF. Based on the CDR3 plus reference TRBV28 and TRBJ2-7, the full variable domain is DVKVTQSSRYLVKRTGEKVFLECVQDMDHENMFWYRQDPGLGLRLIYFSYDVKMKEKGDIPEGYSVSREKKERFSLILESASTNQTSMYLCASTARTGAGGYEQYFGPGTRLTVT.

The chain joins TRBV4-3 to TRBJ2-7, with a tentative D call TRBD2 (5 bases). V was cut by 0 bases and J by 3 bases, with 12 bases left in between. Germline assignment: CDR1 LGHNA and CDR2 YSLEER. The CDR3 consists of 15 residues. CDR3 nucleotides: TGCGCCAGCAGCCAAGAGACCGGACTGAGCTACGAGCAGTACTTC. Amino acid sequence: CASSQETGLSYEQYF.

This rearrangement joins TRBV19 to TRBJ1-5; D is undetermined. The CDR3 is 12 residues long. The germline CDR1 and CDR2 sequences are LNHDA and SQIVND (reference sequence). Deletions cut 3 bases from V and 6 bases from J, with 6 bases between. CDR3 loop: CASSMYSQPQHF. The CDR3 nucleotides read TGTGCCAGTAGTATGTATAGTCAGCCCCAGCATTTT.

This rearrangement joins TRBV5-1 to TRBJ2-1; 9 bases fit TRBD2. This CDR3 has 13 amino acids. V gave up 7 bases and J gave up 2 bases; unmatched junction bases: 1. Germline V CDR1 and CDR2: SGHRS, YFSETQ. The CDR3 nucleotides are TGCGCCAGCCAGCGGGAGGCCTACAATGAGCAGTTCTTC. Its protein product is CASQREAYNEQFF.

The J gene is TRBJ2-3, the V gene TRBV19, with 10 bases lining up with TRBD2. The CDR3 has 18 amino acids. Germline-derived CDR1 and CDR2 are LNHDA and SQIVND (reference sequence). V gave up 3 bases and J gave up 4 bases; unmatched junction bases: 13. This chain's CDR3 is CASSIILLAGQVADTQYF. CDR3 in DNA: TGTGCCAGTAGTATCATTTTACTAGCGGGACAGGTGGCAGATACGCAGTATTTT.

The chain joins TRBV7-9 to TRBJ2-2, with D unclear. Germline CDR1 is SEHNR and CDR2 is FQNEAQ (reference sequence). The V end was cut by 5 bases, the J end by 6 bases, with 4 bases between. The CDR3 sequence is 11 residues long. CDR3 region: CASSPAGELFF. CDR3 bases: TGTGCCAGCAGCCCAGCCGGGGAGCTGTTTTTT.

The rearrangement links TRBV7-9 to TRBJ1-5; D is possibly TRBD1 (5 bases). Germline values: CDR1 SEHNR, CDR2 FQNEAQ (reference sequence). The CDR3 runs to 14 residues. V lost 4 bases and J lost 5, with 12 bases in between. The CDR3 protein is CASSSQGIHQPQHF. The CDR3 DNA sequence: TGTGCCAGCAGCTCTCAGGGCATTCATCAGCCCCAGCATTTT.

This chain links TRBV5-1 with TRBJ1-1; tentatively, D is TRBD1 (6 bases). The CDR3 spans 15 residues. In germline, CDR1 is SGHRS, CDR2 YFSETQ. Trimming took off 4 bases at V and 1 base at J, with 14 bases between the two ends. The CDR3 reads CASSKQGSSNTEAFF. As DNA, the CDR3 is TGCGCCAGCAGCAAACAGGGTTCGTCGAACACTGAAGCTTTCTTT.

The chain employs TRBV7-2 and TRBJ1-3, with a tentative D call TRBD1 (6 bases). Trimming removed 1 base at V and 4 bases at J, with 14 bases between. The germline V gene has CDR1 SGHTA and CDR2 FQGNSA. The CDR3 covers 16 residues. CDR3 in amino acids: CASSLVGQGYGNTIYF. The DNA for the CDR3 is TGTGCCAGCAGCTTAGTGGGCCAGGGGTACGGAAACACCATATATTTT.